The 2 T cell receptor beta chains in this list originate from one sample, sequenced in a study of blood T cell repertoires in COVID-19. Using immunoSEQ multiplex PCR, the repertoire was profiled, and TCRdb retains in-frame clones only, with some absent. The table shows 40,000 to 45,000 clones, with nearly 90% occurring only once. The sequencing input was peripheral blood. All receptors derive from a human donor in a cohort sampled during active COVID-19.

The V call is TRBV6-5, the J call TRBJ2-3; tentative D call: TRBD2 (5 bases). This CDR3 spans 14 amino acids. V was pared by 8 bases and J by 2 bases, with 14 bases between. The germline CDR1 and CDR2 sequences are MNHEY and SVGAGI. This CDR3 is CASAGNPPTDTQYF. In DNA, the CDR3 is TGTGCCAGCGCCGGGAACCCCCCCACAGATACGCAGTATTTT.

Note on this clone: This specimen includes other DNA sequences encoding the same CDR3. The genes are TRBV7-9 and TRBJ1-2, with 9 bases matching TRBD1. Germline loops: CDR1 SEHNR, CDR2 FQNEAQ (reference sequence). The CDR3 length is 14 residues. The trim removed 11 bases at V and 1 base at J, leaving 8 bases unmatched. CDR3 in DNA: TGTGCCGTCGCGGACAGGGGCCTTAACTATGGCTACACCTTC. Its translation is CAVADRGLNYGYTF. Supplemented by reference TRBV7-9 and TRBJ1-2, the full variable domain reads DTGVSQNPRHKITKRGQNVTFRCDPISEHNRLYWYRQTLGQGPEFLTYFQNEAQLEKSRLLSDRFSAERPKGSFSTLEIQRTEQGDSAMYLCAVADRGLNYGYTFGSGTRLTVV.